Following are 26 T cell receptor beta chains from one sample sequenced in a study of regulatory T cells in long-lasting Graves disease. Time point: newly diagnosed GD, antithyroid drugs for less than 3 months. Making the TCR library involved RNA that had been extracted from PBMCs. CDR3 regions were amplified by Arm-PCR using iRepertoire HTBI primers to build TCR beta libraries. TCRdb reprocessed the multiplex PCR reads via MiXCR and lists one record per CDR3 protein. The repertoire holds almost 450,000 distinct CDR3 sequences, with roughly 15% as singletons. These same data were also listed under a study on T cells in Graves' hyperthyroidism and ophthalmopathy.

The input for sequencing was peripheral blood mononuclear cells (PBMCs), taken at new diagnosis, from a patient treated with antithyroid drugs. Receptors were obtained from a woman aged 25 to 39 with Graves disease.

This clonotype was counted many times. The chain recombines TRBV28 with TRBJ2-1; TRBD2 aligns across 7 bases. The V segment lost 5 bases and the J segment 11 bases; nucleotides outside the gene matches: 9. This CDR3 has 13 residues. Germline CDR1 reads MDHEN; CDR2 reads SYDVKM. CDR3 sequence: CASSGGGEGKQFF. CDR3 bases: TGTGCCAGCAGTGGTGGTGGGGAGGGTAAGCAGTTCTTC.

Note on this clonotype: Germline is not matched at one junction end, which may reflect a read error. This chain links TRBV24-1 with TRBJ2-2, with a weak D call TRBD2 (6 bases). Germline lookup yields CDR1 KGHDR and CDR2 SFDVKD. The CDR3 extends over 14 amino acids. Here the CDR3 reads CATSEEREAGELFF. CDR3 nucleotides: TGTGCCACCAGTGAGGAGAGGGAGGCCGGTGAGCTGTTTTTT.

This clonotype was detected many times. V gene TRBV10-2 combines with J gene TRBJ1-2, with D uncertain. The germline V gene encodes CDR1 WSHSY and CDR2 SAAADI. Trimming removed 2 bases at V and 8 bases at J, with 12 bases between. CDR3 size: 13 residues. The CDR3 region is CASSEGREEGYTF. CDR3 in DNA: TGCGCCAGCAGTGAGGGTCGGGAGGAAGGCTACACCTTC.

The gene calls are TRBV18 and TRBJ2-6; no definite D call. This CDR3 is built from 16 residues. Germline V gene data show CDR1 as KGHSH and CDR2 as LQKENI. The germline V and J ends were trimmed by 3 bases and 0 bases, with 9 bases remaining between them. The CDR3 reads CASSPRVGSGANVLTF. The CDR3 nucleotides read TGTGCCAGCTCACCCCGGGTAGGCTCTGGGGCCAACGTCCTGACTTTC.

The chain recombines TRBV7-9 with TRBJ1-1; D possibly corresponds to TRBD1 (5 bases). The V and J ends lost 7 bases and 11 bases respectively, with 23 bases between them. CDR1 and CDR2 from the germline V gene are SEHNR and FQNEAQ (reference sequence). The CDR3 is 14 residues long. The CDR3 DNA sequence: TGTGCCAGCAACGCCCGGGACTTGAACCACGTGGCTTTCTTT. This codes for CASNARDLNHVAFF.

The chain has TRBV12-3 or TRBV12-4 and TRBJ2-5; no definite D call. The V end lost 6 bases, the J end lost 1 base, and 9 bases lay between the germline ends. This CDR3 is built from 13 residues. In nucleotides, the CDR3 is TGTGCCAGCAGCAGGCCACTCCAAGAGACCCAGTACTTC. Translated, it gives CASSRPLQETQYF.

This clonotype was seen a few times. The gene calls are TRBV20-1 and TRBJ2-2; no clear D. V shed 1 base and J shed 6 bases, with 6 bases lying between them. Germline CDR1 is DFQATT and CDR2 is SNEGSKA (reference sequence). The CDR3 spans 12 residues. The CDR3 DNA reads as TGCAGTGCTAGAGCCGCCGCCGGGGAGCTGTTTTTT. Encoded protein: CSARAAAGELFF.

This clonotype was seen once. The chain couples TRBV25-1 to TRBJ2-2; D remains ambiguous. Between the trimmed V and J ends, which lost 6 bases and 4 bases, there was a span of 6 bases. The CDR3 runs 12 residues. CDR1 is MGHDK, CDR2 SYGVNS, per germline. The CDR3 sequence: CASRSSTGELFF. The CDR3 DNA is TGTGCCAGCAGATCCTCCACCGGGGAGCTGTTTTTT. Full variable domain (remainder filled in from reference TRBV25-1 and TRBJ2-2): EADIYQTPRYLVIGTGKKITLECSQTMGHDKMYWYQQDPGMELHLIHYSYGVNSTEKGDLSSESTVSRIRTEHFPLTLESARPSHTSQYLCASRSSTGELFFGEGSRLTVL.

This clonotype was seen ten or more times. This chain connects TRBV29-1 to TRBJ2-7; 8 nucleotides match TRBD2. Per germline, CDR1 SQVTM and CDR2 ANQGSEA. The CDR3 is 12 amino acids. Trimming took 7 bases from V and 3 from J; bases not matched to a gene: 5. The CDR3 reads CSAAGTSYEQYF. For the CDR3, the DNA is TGCAGCGCTGCCGGGACTAGCTACGAGCAGTACTTC.

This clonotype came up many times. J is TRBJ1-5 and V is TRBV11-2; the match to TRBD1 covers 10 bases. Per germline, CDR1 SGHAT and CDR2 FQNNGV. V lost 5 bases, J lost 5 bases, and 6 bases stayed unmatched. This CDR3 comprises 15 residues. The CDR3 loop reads CASSPWTGGDQPQHF. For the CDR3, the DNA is TGTGCCAGCAGCCCTTGGACAGGGGGTGATCAGCCCCAGCATTTT.

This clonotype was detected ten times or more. CDR3 amino acids: CASSKHSGTSTDTQYF. CDR3 nucleotide sequence: TGTGCCAGCAGTAAACATAGCGGGACAAGCACAGATACGCAGTATTTT. The J gene is TRBJ2-3, the V gene TRBV6-2 or TRBV6-3; 8 nucleotides align to TRBD2. CDR3 size: 16 residues. Germline trimming cut 5 bases from V and 0 bases from J; bases unmatched to any gene: 7. Germline values: CDR1 MNHEY, CDR2 SVGEGT.

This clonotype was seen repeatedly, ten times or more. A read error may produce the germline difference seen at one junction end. This CDR3 reads CGAQGDHEQYF. CDR3 DNA: TGCGGTGCCCAGGGGGACCACGAGCAGTACTTC. The chain employs TRBV20-1 and TRBJ2-7, with TRBD1 matching over 7 bases. Germline values: CDR1 DFQATT, CDR2 SNEGSKA (reference sequence). The CDR3 length is 11 residues.

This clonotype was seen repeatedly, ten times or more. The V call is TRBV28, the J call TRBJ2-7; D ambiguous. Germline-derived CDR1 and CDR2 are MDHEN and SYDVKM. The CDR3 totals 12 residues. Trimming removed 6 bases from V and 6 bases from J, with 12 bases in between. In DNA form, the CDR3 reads TGTGCCAGCAGCTACTTAGGACGCGAGCAGTACTTC. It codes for CASSYLGREQYF.

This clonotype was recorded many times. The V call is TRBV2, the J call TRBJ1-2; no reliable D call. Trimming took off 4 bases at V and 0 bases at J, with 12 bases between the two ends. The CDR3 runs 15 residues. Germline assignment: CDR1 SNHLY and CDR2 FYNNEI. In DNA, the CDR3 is TGTGCCAGCAGTGTAGGTCCAGGAGCTAACTATGGCTACACCTTC. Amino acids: CASSVGPGANYGYTF. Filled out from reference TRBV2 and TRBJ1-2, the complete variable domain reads EPEVTQTPSHQVTQMGQEVILRCVPISNHLYFYWYRQILGQKVEFLVSFYNNEISEKSEIFDDQFSVERPDGSNFTLKIRSTKLEDSAMYFCASSVGPGANYGYTFGSGTRLTVV.

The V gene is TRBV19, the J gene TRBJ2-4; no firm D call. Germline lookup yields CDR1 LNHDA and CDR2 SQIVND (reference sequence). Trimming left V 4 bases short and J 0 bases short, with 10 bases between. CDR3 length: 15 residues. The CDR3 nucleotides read TGTGCCAGTAGTAGCCCACTTCAAGCCAAAAACATTCAGTACTTC. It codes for CASSSPLQAKNIQYF.

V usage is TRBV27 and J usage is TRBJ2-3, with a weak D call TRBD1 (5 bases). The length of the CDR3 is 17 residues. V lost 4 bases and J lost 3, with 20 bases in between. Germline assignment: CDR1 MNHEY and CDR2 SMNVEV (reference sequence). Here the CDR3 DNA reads TGTGCCAGCAGTTCCCGGGCCCGGCGGCAGGGAACAGATACGCAGTATTTT. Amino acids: CASSSRARRQGTDTQYF.

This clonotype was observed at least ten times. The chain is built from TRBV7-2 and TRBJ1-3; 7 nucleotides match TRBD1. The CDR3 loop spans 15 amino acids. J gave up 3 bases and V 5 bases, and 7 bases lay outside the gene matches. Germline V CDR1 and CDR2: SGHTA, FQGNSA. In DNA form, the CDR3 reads TGTGCCAGCAGCCCAGACAGGGAGAATGGAAACACCATATATTTT. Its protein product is CASSPDRENGNTIYF.

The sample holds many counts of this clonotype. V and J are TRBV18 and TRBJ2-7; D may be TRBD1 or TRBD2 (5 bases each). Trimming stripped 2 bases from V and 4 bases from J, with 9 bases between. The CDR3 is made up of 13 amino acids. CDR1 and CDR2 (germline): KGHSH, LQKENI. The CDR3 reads CASSPGDAYEQYF. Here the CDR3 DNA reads TGTGCCAGCTCACCAGGGGACGCTTACGAGCAGTACTTC. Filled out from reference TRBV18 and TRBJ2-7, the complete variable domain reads NAGVMQNPRHLVRRRGQEARLRCSPMKGHSHVYWYRQLPEEGLKFMVYLQKENIIDESGMPKERFSAEFPKEGPSILRIQQVVRGDSAAYFCASSPGDAYEQYFGPGTRLTVT.

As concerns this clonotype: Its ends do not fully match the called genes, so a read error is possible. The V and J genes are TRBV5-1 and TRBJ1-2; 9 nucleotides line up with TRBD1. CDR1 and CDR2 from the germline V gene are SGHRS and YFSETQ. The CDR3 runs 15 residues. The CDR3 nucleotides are TGTGCCAGCAGCCAGGACAGGGGATATAACTATGGCTACACCTTC. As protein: CASSQDRGYNYGYTF.

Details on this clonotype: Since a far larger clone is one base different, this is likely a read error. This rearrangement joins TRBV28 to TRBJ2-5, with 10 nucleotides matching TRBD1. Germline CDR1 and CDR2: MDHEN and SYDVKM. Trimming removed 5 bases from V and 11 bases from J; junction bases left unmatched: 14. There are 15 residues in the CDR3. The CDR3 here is CASSRRDRGKYEQYF. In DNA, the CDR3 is TGTGCCAGCAGTCGCAGGGACAGGGGAAAGTATGAGCAGTACTTC.

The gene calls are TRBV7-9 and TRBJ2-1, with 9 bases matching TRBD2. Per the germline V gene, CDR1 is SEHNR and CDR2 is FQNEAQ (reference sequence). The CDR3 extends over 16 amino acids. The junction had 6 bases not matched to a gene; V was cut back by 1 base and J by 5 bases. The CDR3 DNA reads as TGTGCCAGCAGCTTAGGAGGGACTAGCCGCAACAATGAGCAGTTCTTC. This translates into CASSLGGTSRNNEQFF.

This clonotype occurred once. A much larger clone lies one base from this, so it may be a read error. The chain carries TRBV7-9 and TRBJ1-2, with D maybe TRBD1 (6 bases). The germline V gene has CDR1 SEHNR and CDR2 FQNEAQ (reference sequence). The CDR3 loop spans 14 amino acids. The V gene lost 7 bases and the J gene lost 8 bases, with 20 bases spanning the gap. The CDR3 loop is CASTLEGGTQGYTF. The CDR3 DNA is TGTGCCAGCACCCTCGAGGGGGGCACGCAGGGCTACACCTTC.

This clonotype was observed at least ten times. The CDR3 DNA sequence: TGTGCCAGCAGCCTTCAGGTTGAAAAACTGTTTTTT. Protein product: CASSLQVEKLFF. The V gene is TRBV28, the J gene TRBJ1-4; D is undetermined. V lost 6 bases and J lost 7, with 9 bases in between. CDR3 length: 12 amino acids. Germline CDR1 reads MDHEN; CDR2 reads SYDVKM.

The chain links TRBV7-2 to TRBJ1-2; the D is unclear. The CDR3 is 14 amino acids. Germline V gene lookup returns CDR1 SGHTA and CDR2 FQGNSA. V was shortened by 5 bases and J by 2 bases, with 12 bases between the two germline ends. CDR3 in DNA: TGTGCCAGCAGCGTCTATAGCGGGAACTATGGCTACACCTTC. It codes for CASSVYSGNYGYTF. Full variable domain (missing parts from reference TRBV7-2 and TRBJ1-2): GAGVSQSPSNKVTEKGKDVELRCDPISGHTALYWYRQSLGQGLEFLIYFQGNSAPDKSGLPSDRFSAERTGGSVSTLTIQRTQQEDSAVYLCASSVYSGNYGYTFGSGTRLTVV.

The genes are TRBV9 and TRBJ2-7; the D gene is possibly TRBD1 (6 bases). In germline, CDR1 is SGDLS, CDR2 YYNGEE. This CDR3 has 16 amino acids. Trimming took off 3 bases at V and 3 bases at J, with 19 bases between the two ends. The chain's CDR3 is CASSANPGQGNYEQYF. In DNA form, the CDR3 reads TGTGCCAGCAGCGCAAACCCGGGACAAGGGAACTACGAGCAGTACTTC.

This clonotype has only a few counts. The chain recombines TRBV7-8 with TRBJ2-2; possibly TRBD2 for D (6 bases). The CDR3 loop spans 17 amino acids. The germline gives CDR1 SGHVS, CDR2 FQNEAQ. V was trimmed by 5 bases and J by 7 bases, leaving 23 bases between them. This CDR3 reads CASSTGLFQPLGGELFF. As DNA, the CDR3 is TGTGCCAGCAGCACCGGACTATTTCAACCCTTGGGCGGGGAGCTGTTTTTT.